The text below deals with one T cell receptor beta chain. The antigen is unknown. The data were obtained in a study of radiation and T cells in renal cell carcinoma. Study-level information: Nephrectomy followed 15 Gy stereotactic body radiation by 4 weeks.

Study outcomes and limitations: In blood, top tumor clones expanded by 2 weeks, shrinking by 4.

Clones were read by immunoSEQ multiplex PCR, and TCRdb kept only the in-frame ones, dropping some. The table shows 150,000 or so clones, with approximately 87% occurring only once. Time point defined: baseline pretreatment blood. Treatment defined: 15 Gy SBRT to primary tumor, nephrectomy 4 weeks later. After SBRT, blood was collected at 2 and 4 weeks, plus baseline. With 5 bases removed from V and 1 base from J, the gap between germline ends came to 18 bases. Germline V gene lookup returns CDR1 SGHTA and CDR2 FQGNSA. The CDR3 spans 17 residues. The genes are TRBV7-2 and TRBJ2-1; D not resolved. Source: blood, taken from a patient whose treatment included radiotherapy and nephrectomy. This TCR derives from a woman in her 50s with renal cell carcinoma. The CDR3 spells CASSPFPQFLSYNEQFF. As DNA, the CDR3 is TGTGCCAGCAGCCCCTTCCCGCAGTTCCTATCCTACAATGAGCAGTTCTTC.